This TCR beta chain was recovered during a study of T-cell memory formation after mild COVID-19. With respect to this clonotype: Antigen: not known.

CDR3 size: 13 residues. V was shortened by 10 bases and J by 2 bases, with 15 bases between the two germline ends. Germline CDR1 SEHNR, CDR2 FQNEAQ (reference sequence). Whole-study results and caveats: Clones that contracted clustered mainly in CM and EM if CD4+ and in EMRA if CD8+. Clones contracting across day 15 to 85 had a balanced CD4/CD8 profile; later expanding clones leaned CD4+.

TCR alpha and TCR beta cDNA libraries carrying sample barcodes and UMIs came from 5'RACE with constant-segment primers. Each CDR3 protein gets one entry after TCRdb re-called the 5' RACE reads with MiXCR. The sample consists of 450,000 to 650,000 distinct CDR3 sequences, less than 25% of them appearing once. The rearrangement uses TRBV7-9 and TRBJ2-7; D gene uncertain. The sample was PBMCs or a T cell subset sorted from them (not recorded which). The sequence was collected from an adult woman who had mild COVID-19 (a few samples of this study predate the infection). Cell type and time point are not known. The CDR3 bases are TGTGCCACCACAATAGGACCCACCTACGAGCAGTACTTC. Translating gives CATTIGPTYEQYF.